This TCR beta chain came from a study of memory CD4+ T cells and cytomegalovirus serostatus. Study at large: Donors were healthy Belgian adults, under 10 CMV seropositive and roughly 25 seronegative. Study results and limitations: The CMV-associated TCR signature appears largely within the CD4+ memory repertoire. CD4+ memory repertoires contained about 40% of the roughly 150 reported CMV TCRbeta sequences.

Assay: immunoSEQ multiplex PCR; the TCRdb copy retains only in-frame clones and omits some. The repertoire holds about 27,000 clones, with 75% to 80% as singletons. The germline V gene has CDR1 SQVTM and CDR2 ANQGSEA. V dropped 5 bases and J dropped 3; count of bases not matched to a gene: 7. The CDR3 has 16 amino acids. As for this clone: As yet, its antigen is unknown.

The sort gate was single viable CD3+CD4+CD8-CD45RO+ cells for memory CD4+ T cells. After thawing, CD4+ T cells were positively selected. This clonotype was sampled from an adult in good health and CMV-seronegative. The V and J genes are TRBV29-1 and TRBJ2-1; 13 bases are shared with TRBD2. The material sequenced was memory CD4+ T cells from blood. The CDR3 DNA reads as TGCAGCGTTCAGCGGGGACTAGCGGGACGCTACAATGAGCAGTTCTTC. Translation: CSVQRGLAGRYNEQFF.